Below are 9 T cell receptor beta chains sequenced from a single sample in a study of beta chain features in type 1 diabetes. What these receptors recognize is not known. Of the isolated RNA, all was reverse transcribed, and so the sequenced material was expressed TCRB transcripts. Sequencing used immunoSEQ multiplex PCR; TCRdb keeps in-frame clones, though not all of them. The sample includes about 650,000 clones, under 15% of them seen just once. Study-wide results and limits: A moderate, significant TCRB CDR3 shortening appeared in type 1 diabetes across four CD4+ subsets.

Material: naive CD4+ T cells from blood. The receptors come from a man younger than 40 with type 1 diabetes.

This chain connects TRBV18 to TRBJ1-1; D not certain. The CDR3 loop spans 15 amino acids. CDR1 KGHSH and CDR2 LQKENI come from the germline V gene. V lost 0 bases, J lost 1 base, and 9 bases lay in between. Here the CDR3 reads CASSPPHAKNTEAFF. The CDR3 DNA sequence: TGTGCCAGCTCACCACCGCATGCAAAGAACACTGAAGCTTTCTTT.

This clone turned up a few times. This sequence joins TRBV2 and TRBJ1-6; weak D call: TRBD1 (5 bases). The CDR3 contains 15 residues. V was trimmed by 1 base and J by 9 bases, leaving 13 bases between them. Per the germline V gene, CDR1 is SNHLY and CDR2 is FYNNEI. CDR3 sequence reads: CASSEGAGFSSPLHF. CDR3 nucleotides: TGTGCCAGCAGTGAAGGGGCAGGGTTCTCTTCACCCCTCCACTTT.

This clone was counted between two and nine times. The chain combines TRBV5-1 with TRBJ2-3, with 7 nucleotides matching TRBD1. V shed 4 bases and J 7 bases; nucleotides not matched to a gene: 9. Germline-derived CDR1 and CDR2 are SGHRS and YFSETQ. This CDR3 region has 14 residues. CDR3 loop: CASSALQGSYTQYF. CDR3 DNA: TGCGCCAGCAGCGCGCTACAGGGGTCGTATACGCAGTATTTT.

This clone was counted a few times. The same CDR3 arises from other DNA sequences in this sample as well. The chain recombines TRBV5-1 with TRBJ1-1; TRBD1 might be the D (5 bases). CDR1 is SGHRS, CDR2 YFSETQ, per germline. CDR3 length: 14 residues. Trimming pared 2 bases from V and 1 base from J, leaving 9 bases between. CDR3 in amino acids: CASSFGTENTEAFF. For the CDR3, the DNA is TGCGCCAGCAGCTTCGGGACTGAGAACACTGAAGCTTTCTTT.

CDR3 loop: CAWSLRSSYNSPLHF. As DNA, the CDR3 is TGTGCCTGGAGTTTGAGGAGCTCCTATAATTCACCCCTCCACTTT. The rearrangement uses TRBV30 and TRBJ1-6; D is unresolved. CDR1 is GTSNPN and CDR2 is SVGIG in the germline V gene (reference sequence). V was cut by 2 bases and J by 0 bases, with 8 bases left in between. The CDR3 totals 15 residues.

The table lists this clone with a few counts. The V gene is TRBV7-9, the J gene TRBJ2-3; a weak D match, TRBD2 (6 bases). Germline CDR1 reads SEHNR; CDR2 reads FQNEAQ (reference sequence). Trimming removed 4 bases from V and 12 bases from J, with 20 bases in between. The CDR3 totals 14 residues. The CDR3 sequence is CASSSLAGGERQYF. The DNA of the CDR3 is TGTGCCAGCAGCTCTCTGGCCGGCGGGGAACGACAGTATTTT.

CDR3 amino acids: CASSSRQGMDTQYF. The CDR3 bases are TGTGCCAGCAGCTCTCGACAGGGGATGGATACGCAGTATTTT. This sequence joins TRBV9 and TRBJ2-3; 8 nucleotides match TRBD1. Germline V gene lookup returns CDR1 SGDLS and CDR2 YYNGEE. The trim removed 4 bases at V and 6 bases at J, leaving 7 bases unmatched. The CDR3 runs to 14 residues.

The V call is TRBV10-1, the J call TRBJ2-1; a weak D match, TRBD1 (6 bases). CDR3 size: 13 residues. Between the trimmed V and J ends, which lost 2 bases and 7 bases, there was a span of 9 bases. Germline CDR1 and CDR2: WNHNN and SYGVQD (reference sequence). The DNA for the CDR3 is TGCGCCAGCAGTGAGGACAGGCAAAATGAGCAGTTCTTC. As protein: CASSEDRQNEQFF.

This clone was seen only a few times. The V and J genes are TRBV5-6 and TRBJ1-1; 7 bases match TRBD1. After removal of 4 bases from V and 8 bases from J, the junction contained 11 bases not matched to a gene. The length of the CDR3 is 14 residues. Germline CDR1 SGHDT, CDR2 YYEEEE. CDR3 amino acids: CASSPTRGAWEAFF. The CDR3 DNA is TGTGCCAGCAGCCCTACCAGGGGGGCTTGGGAAGCTTTCTTT.